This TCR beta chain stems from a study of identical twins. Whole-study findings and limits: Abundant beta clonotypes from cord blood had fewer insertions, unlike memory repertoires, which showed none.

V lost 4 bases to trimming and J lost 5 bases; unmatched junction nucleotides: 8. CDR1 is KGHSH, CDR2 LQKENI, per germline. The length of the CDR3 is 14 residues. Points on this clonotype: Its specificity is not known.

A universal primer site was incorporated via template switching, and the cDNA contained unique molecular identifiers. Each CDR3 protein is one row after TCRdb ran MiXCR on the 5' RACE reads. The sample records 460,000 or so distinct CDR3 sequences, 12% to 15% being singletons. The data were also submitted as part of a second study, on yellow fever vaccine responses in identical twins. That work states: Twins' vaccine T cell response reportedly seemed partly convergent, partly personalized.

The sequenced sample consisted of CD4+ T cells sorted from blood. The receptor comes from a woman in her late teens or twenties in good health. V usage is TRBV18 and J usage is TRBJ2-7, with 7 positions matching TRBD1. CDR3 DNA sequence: TGTGCCAGCTCACATCCGGGACAGCTGAACGAGCAGTACTTC. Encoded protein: CASSHPGQLNEQYF.